A single sample is the source of the 11 T cell receptor beta chains below, sequenced in a study of OX40 agonist ivuxolimab in advanced cancers. The protocol was immunoSEQ multiplex PCR, while the TCRdb copy is restricted to in-frame clones and leaves out a portion. The sample carries more than 60,000 clones, roughly 81% recorded once. Material: CD4+ or CD8+ T cells sorted from blood, obtained in a trial of the OX40 agonist ivuxolimab. These receptors were collected from an adult with an advanced solid tumor such as melanoma, head and neck, liver or kidney cancer.

The chain joins TRBV25-1 to TRBJ1-6; D remains unclear. This CDR3 is 14 amino acids long. The germline V gene encodes CDR1 MGHDK and CDR2 SYGVNS. With 2 bases removed from V and 4 bases from J, the gap between germline ends came to 6 bases. CDR3 protein: CASSETHYNSPLHF. CDR3 nucleotides: TGTGCCAGCAGTGAAACGCATTATAATTCACCCCTCCACTTT.

V and J are TRBV11-2 and TRBJ2-1; 11 positions agree with TRBD1. The CDR3 loop spans 16 amino acids. Germline loops: CDR1 SGHAT, CDR2 FQNNGV. V dropped 5 bases and J dropped 8; count of bases not matched to a gene: 11. The chain's CDR3 is CASSLSGGQGAHEQFF. The DNA for the CDR3 is TGTGCCAGCAGCCTCTCCGGAGGACAGGGGGCTCATGAGCAGTTCTTC.

This clone was seen only a few times. The chain joins TRBV2 to TRBJ2-5; 9 nucleotides align to TRBD2. Germline CDR1 reads SNHLY; CDR2 reads FYNNEI. The CDR3 length is 15 residues. V shed 4 bases, J shed 2 bases, and the junction held 5 bases outside the gene matches. This CDR3 is CASSAASGAQETQYF. The CDR3 DNA reads TGTGCCAGCAGTGCAGCTAGCGGGGCGCAAGAGACCCAGTACTTC.

The V gene is TRBV9, the J gene TRBJ2-1; the D gene is possibly TRBD1 (5 bases). The germline V and J ends were trimmed by 0 bases and 3 bases, with 10 bases remaining between them. This CDR3 has 15 amino acids. Germline-derived CDR1 and CDR2 are SGDLS and YYNGEE. CDR3 sequence: CASSVGGAHYNEQFF. In DNA form, the CDR3 reads TGTGCCAGCAGCGTAGGTGGGGCCCACTACAATGAGCAGTTCTTC.

This rearrangement joins TRBV15 to TRBJ2-5; TRBD2 matches at 9 bases. The V gene end was trimmed by 3 bases and the J gene end by 5 bases; junction bases not matched to a gene: 7. This CDR3 comprises 15 residues. Germline-derived CDR1 and CDR2 are LNHNV and YYDKDF (reference sequence). This chain's CDR3 is CATSSRSGGYETQYF. The DNA for the CDR3 is TGTGCCACCAGCAGTCGAAGCGGGGGGTATGAGACCCAGTACTTC.

The chain has TRBV10-3 and TRBJ2-1; 9 nucleotides align to TRBD2. The CDR3 covers 16 residues. Unmatched junction bases numbered 7, after V lost 0 bases and J lost 7 bases. Germline V gene data show CDR1 as ENHRY and CDR2 as SYGVKD. This CDR3 is CAISESGAGGGNEQFF. CDR3 coding DNA: TGTGCCATCAGTGAGTCGGGAGCGGGGGGCGGGAATGAGCAGTTCTTC.

The rearrangement uses TRBV9 and TRBJ1-5, with D perhaps TRBD1 (6 bases). The germline V and J ends were trimmed by 4 bases and 4 bases, with 12 bases remaining between them. The CDR3 contains 14 residues. Germline V gene sequence: CDR1 SGDLS, CDR2 YYNGEE. The CDR3 spells CASSSSQGNQPQHF. The CDR3 nucleotides are TGTGCCAGCAGCTCAAGCCAGGGGAATCAGCCCCAGCATTTT.

The chain combines TRBV11-2 with TRBJ2-3; 8 positions match TRBD2. Trimming cost V 7 bases and J 4 bases; bases outside gene matches: 7. The V gene's germline CDR1 is SGHAT and CDR2 FQNNGV. This CDR3 has 14 amino acids. DNA of the CDR3: TGTGCCAGCACTCCCACGGGGGGGCCAGATACGCAGTATTTT. Its protein product is CASTPTGGPDTQYF.

This sequence joins TRBV10-3 and TRBJ1-2; D is unclear. The CDR3 is 15 residues long. V lost 0 bases to trimming and J lost 2 bases, with 10 bases between them. CDR1 and CDR2 (germline): ENHRY, SYGVKD. Here the CDR3 reads CAISESTLFNYGYTF. Here the CDR3 DNA reads TGTGCCATCAGTGAGTCCACTTTGTTCAACTATGGCTACACCTTC.

The V call is TRBV27, the J call TRBJ2-1; the D gene could be TRBD1 or TRBD2 (5 bases each). The V end lost 5 bases, the J end lost 10 bases, and 12 bases lay between the germline ends. CDR1 and CDR2 (germline): MNHEY, SMNVEV (reference sequence). This CDR3 spans 12 amino acids. The CDR3 nucleotides read TGTGCCAGCAGTCCCTCCGGGACGGAGCAGTTCTTC. It translates to CASSPSGTEQFF.

The chain recombines TRBV19 with TRBJ2-6; TRBD1 might be the D (5 bases). Trimming removed 5 bases from V and 0 bases from J, with 14 bases in between. The germline V gene encodes CDR1 LNHDA and CDR2 SQIVND (reference sequence). The CDR3 sequence is 17 residues long. The CDR3: CASSPPRQSSGANVLTF. In nucleotides, the CDR3 is TGTGCCAGTAGTCCCCCTCGACAGTCCTCTGGGGCCAACGTCCTGACTTTC.